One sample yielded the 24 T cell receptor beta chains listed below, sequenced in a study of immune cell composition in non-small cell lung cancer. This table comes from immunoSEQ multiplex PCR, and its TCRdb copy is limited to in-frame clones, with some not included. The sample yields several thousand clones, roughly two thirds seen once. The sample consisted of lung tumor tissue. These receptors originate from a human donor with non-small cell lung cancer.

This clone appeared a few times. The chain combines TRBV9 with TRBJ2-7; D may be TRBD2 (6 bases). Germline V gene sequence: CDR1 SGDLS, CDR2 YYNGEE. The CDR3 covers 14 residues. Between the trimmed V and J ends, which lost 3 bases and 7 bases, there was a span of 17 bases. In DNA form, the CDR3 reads TGTGCCAGCAGCGACGGATGGGGGGAACGGGAGCAGTACTTC. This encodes CASSDGWGEREQYF. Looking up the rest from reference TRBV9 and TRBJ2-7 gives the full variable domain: DSGVTQTPKHLITATGQRVTLRCSPRSGDLSVYWYQQSLDQGLQFLIQYYNGEERAKGNILERFSAQQFPDLHSELNLSSLELGDSALYFCASSDGWGEREQYFGPGTRLTVT.

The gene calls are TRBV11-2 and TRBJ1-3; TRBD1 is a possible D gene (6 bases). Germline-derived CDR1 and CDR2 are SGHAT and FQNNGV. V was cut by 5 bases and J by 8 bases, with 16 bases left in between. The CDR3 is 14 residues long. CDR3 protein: CASSPGQGGDTIYF. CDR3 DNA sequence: TGTGCCAGCAGCCCGGGACAAGGGGGGGACACCATATATTTT.

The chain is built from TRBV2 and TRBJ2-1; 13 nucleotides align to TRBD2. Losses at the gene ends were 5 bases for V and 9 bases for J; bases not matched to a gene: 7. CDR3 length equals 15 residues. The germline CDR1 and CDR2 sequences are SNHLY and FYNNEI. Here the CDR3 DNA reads TGTGCCAGCAGTTTACTAGCGGGGGGGCAGGGTGAGCAGTTCTTC. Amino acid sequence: CASSLLAGGQGEQFF.

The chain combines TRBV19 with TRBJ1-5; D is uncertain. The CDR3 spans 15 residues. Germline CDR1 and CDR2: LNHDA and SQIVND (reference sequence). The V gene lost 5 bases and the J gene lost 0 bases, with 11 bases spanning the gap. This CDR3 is CASSVSAVSNQPQHF. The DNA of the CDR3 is TGTGCCAGTAGTGTGTCCGCAGTTAGCAATCAGCCCCAGCATTTT.

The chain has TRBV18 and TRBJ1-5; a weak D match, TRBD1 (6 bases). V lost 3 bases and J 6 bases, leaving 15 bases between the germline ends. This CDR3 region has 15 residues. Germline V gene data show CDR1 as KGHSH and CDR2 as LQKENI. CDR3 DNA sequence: TGTGCCAGCTCACCGCAACAGGCACAGGGTCAGCCCCAGCATTTT. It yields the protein CASSPQQAQGQPQHF.

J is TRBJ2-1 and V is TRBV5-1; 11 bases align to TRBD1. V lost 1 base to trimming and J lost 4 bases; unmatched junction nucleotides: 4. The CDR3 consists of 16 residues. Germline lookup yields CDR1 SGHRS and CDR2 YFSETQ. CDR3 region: CASSLSGQGGYNEQFF. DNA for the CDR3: TGCGCCAGCAGCTTGTCGGGACAGGGGGGATACAATGAGCAGTTCTTC.

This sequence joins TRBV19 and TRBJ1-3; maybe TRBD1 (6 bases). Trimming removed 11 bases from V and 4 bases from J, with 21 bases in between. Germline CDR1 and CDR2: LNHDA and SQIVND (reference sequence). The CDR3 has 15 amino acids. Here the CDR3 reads CASLGYRVEGNTIYF. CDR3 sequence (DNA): TGTGCCTCCCTAGGGTACAGGGTGGAAGGAAACACCATATATTTT.

The CDR3 DNA reads TGTGCCAGTAGTATTAGCGGTGGGGCTGGGGCCTACAATGAGCAGTTCTTC. As protein: CASSISGGAGAYNEQFF. This sequence joins TRBV19 and TRBJ2-1, with D maybe TRBD2 (6 bases). The germline CDR1 and CDR2 sequences are LNHDA and SQIVND (reference sequence). The CDR3 is made up of 17 amino acids. V shed 3 bases and J shed 2 bases, with 17 bases lying between them.

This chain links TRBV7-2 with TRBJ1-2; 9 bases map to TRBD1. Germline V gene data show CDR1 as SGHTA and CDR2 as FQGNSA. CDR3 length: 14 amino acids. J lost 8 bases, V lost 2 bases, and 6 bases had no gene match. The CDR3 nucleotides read TGTGCCAGCAGCTTAAGGGGACAGGGATCGGGCTACACCTTC. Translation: CASSLRGQGSGYTF.

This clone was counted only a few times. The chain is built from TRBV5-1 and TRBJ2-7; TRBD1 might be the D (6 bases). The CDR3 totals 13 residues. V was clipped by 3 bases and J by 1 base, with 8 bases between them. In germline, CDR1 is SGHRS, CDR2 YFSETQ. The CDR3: CASSWTASYEQYF. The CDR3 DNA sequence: TGCGCCAGCAGCTGGACAGCTTCCTACGAGCAGTACTTC.

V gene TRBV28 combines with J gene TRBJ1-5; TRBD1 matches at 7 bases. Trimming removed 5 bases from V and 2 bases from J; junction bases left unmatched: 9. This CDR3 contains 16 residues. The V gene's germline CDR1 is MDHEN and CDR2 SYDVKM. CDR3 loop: CASSQSAGTGNQPQHF. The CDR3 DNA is TGTGCCAGCAGTCAATCTGCAGGGACAGGCAATCAGCCCCAGCATTTT. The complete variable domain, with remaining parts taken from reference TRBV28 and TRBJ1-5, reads DVKVTQSSRYLVKRTGEKVFLECVQDMDHENMFWYRQDPGLGLRLIYFSYDVKMKEKGDIPEGYSVSREKKERFSLILESASTNQTSMYLCASSQSAGTGNQPQHFGDGTRLSIL.

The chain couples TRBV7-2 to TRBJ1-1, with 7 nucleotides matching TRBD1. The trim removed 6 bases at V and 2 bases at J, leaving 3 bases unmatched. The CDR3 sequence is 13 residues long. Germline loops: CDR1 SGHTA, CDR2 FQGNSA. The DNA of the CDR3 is TGTGCCAGCAGAACAGGGGCCAACACTGAAGCTTTCTTT. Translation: CASRTGANTEAFF.

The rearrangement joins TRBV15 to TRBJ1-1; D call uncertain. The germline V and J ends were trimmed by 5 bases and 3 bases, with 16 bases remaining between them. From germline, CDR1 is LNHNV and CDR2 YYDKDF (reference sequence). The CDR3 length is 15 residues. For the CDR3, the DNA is TGTGCCACCAGCCGGGGTCAGGACTGGGACACTGAAGCTTTCTTT. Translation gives CATSRGQDWDTEAFF.

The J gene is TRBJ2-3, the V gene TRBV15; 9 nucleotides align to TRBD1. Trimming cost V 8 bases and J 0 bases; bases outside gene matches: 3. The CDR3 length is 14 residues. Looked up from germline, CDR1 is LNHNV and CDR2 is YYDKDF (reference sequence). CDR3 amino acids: CATGDRGSTDTQYF. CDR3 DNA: TGTGCCACCGGAGACAGGGGGAGCACAGATACGCAGTATTTT.

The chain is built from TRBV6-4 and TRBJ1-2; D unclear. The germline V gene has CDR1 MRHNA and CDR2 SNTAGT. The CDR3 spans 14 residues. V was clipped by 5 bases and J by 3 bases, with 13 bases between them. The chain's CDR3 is CASSYQPSDYGYTF. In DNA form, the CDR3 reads TGTGCCAGCAGTTATCAGCCGAGCGACTATGGCTACACCTTC.

The CDR3 region is CASSPGDTQYF. DNA of the CDR3: TGTGCCAGCAGCCCCGGAGATACGCAGTATTTT. The V gene is TRBV5-4, the J gene TRBJ2-3; D gene unclear. V was shortened by 4 bases and J by 5 bases, with 5 bases between the two germline ends. The CDR3 covers 11 residues. Germline assignment: CDR1 SGHNT and CDR2 YYREEE (reference sequence).

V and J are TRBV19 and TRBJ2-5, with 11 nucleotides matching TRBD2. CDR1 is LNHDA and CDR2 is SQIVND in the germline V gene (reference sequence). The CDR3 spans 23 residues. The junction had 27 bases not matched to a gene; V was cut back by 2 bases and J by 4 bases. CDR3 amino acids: CASSISPGSGTDLTSGSGETQYF. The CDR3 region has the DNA TGTGCCAGTAGTATATCCCCCGGGTCTGGGACAGATCTTACTAGCGGGAGTGGAGAGACCCAGTACTTC. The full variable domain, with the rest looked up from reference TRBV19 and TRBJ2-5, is DGGITQSPKYLFRKEGQNVTLSCEQNLNHDAMYWYRQDPGQGLRLIYYSQIVNDFQKGDIAEGYSVSREKKESFPLTVTSAQKNPTAFYLCASSISPGSGTDLTSGSGETQYFGPGTRLLVL.

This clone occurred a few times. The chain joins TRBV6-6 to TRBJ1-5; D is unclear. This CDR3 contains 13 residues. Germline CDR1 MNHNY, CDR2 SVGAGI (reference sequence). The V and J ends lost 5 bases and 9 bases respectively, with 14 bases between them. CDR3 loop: CASSPLTYGPQHF. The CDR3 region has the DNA TGTGCCAGCAGTCCCCTTACCTATGGGCCCCAGCATTTT.

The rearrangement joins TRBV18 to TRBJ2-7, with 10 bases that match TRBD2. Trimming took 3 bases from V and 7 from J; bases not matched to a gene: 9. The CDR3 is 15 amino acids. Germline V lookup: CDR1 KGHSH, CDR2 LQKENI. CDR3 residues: CASSPAQAGGGEQYF. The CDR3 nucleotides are TGTGCCAGCTCACCCGCTCAAGCGGGAGGGGGAGAGCAGTACTTC. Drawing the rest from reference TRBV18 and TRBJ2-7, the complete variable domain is NAGVMQNPRHLVRRRGQEARLRCSPMKGHSHVYWYRQLPEEGLKFMVYLQKENIIDESGMPKERFSAEFPKEGPSILRIQQVVRGDSAAYFCASSPAQAGGGEQYFGPGTRLTVT.

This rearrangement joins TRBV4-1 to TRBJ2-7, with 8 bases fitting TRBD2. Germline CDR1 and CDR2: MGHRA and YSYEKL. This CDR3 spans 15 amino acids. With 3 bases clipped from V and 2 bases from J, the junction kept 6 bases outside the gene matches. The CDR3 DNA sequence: TGCGCCAGCAGCCAGTGGCGGGGGGCCGCCTACGAGCAGTACTTC. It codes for CASSQWRGAAYEQYF.

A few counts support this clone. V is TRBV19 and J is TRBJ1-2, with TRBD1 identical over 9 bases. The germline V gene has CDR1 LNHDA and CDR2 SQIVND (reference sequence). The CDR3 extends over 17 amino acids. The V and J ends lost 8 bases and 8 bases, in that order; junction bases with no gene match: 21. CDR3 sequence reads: CASLPRTGAGFTEGYTF. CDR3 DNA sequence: TGTGCCAGTCTTCCTCGGACAGGGGCGGGTTTTACGGAGGGCTACACCTTC.

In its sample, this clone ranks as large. The CDR3 is CASSPRTVSTGELFF. CDR3 in DNA: TGTGCCAGCAGCCCCCGGACTGTCAGCACCGGGGAGCTGTTTTTT. V gene TRBV9 combines with J gene TRBJ2-2, with a tentative D call TRBD2 (5 bases). The CDR3 is 15 residues long. CDR1 SGDLS and CDR2 YYNGEE come from the germline V gene. V lost 4 bases to trimming and J lost 4 bases, with 14 bases between them. The full variable domain, with the rest looked up from reference TRBV9 and TRBJ2-2, is DSGVTQTPKHLITATGQRVTLRCSPRSGDLSVYWYQQSLDQGLQFLIQYYNGEERAKGNILERFSAQQFPDLHSELNLSSLELGDSALYFCASSPRTVSTGELFFGEGSRLTVL.

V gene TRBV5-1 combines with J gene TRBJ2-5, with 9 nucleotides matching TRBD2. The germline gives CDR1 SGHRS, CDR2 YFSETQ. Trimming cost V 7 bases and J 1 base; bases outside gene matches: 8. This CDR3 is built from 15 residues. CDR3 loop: CASGGGTSSQETQYF. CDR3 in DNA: TGCGCCAGCGGCGGGGGGACTAGCTCCCAAGAGACCCAGTACTTC.

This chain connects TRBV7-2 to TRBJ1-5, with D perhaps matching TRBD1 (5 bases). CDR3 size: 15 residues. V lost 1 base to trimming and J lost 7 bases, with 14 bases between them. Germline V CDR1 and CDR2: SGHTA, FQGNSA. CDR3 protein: CASSLVGGVGQPQHF. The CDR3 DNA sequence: TGTGCCAGCAGCTTAGTAGGAGGGGTGGGACAGCCCCAGCATTTT. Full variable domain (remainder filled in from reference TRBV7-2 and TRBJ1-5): GAGVSQSPSNKVTEKGKDVELRCDPISGHTALYWYRQSLGQGLEFLIYFQGNSAPDKSGLPSDRFSAERTGGSVSTLTIQRTQQEDSAVYLCASSLVGGVGQPQHFGDGTRLSIL.